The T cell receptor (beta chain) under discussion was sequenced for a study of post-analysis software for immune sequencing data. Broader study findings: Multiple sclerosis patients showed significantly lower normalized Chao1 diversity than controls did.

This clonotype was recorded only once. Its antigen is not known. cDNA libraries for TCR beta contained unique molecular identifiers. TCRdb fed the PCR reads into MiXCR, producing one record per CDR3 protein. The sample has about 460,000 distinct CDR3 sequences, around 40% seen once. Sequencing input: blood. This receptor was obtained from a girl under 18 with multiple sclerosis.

This CDR3 reads CASSLTTGGLETQYF. CDR3 in DNA: TGTGCCAGCAGCTTAACGACAGGGGGGTTGGAGACCCAGTACTTC. This chain uses TRBV11-2 with TRBJ2-5; TRBD1 aligns across 9 bases. J gave up 5 bases and V 2 bases, and 6 bases lay outside the gene matches. Germline V lookup: CDR1 SGHAT, CDR2 FQNNGV. There are 15 residues in the CDR3.